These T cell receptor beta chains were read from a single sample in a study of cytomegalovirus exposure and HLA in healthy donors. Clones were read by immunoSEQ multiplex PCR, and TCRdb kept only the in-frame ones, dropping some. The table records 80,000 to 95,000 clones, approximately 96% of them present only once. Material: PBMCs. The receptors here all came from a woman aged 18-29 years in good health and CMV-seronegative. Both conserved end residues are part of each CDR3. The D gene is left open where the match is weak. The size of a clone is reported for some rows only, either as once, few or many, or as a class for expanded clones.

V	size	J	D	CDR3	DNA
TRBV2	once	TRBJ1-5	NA	CASGGSQPQHF	TGTGCCAGCGGGGGGTCGCAGCCCCAGCATTTT
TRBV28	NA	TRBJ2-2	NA	CASVQNTGELFF	TGTGCCAGCGTTCAGAACACCGGGGAGCTGTTTTTT
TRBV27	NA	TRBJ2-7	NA	CASGDSDSYEQYF	TGTGCCAGCGGAGACAGCGACTCCTACGAGCAGTACTTC
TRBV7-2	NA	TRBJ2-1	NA	CASSLWGLIEQFF	TGTGCCAGCAGCTTATGGGGGCTCATTGAGCAGTTCTTC
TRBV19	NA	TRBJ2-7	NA	CASSMAGIVYEQYF	TGTGCCAGTAGTATGGCGGGAATTGTCTACGAGCAGTACTTC
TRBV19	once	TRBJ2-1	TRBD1	CASSITSRDREIGQFF	TGTGCCAGTAGTATAACGAGTCGGGACAGGGAGATTGGGCAGTTCTTC
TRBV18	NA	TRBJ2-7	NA	CASSQDSSYEQYF	TGTGCCAGCTCCCAAGACAGTTCCTACGAGCAGTACTTC
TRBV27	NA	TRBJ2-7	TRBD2	CASSWGAGGYEQYF	TGTGCCAGCAGTTGGGGGGCGGGGGGCTACGAGCAGTACTTC
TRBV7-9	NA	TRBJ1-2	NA	CASSLSEPDGYTF	TGTGCCAGCAGCTTAAGCGAGCCCGATGGCTACACCTTC
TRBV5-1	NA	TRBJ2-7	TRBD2	CASSSLAGAYEQYF	TGCGCCAGCAGCTCACTAGCGGGGGCCTACGAGCAGTACTTC
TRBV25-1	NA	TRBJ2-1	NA	CASSELPGSYNEQFF	TGTGCCAGCAGTGAACTACCAGGCTCCTACAATGAGCAGTTCTTC
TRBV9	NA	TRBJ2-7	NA	CASSVGQTYEQYF	TGTGCCAGCAGCGTAGGGCAGACCTACGAGCAGTACTTC
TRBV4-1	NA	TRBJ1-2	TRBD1	CASSQDLGQRRGYTF	TGCGCCAGCAGCCAGGACCTGGGACAGAGGCGAGGCTACACCTTC
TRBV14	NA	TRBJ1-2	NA	CASSQEGTSGYGYTF	TGTGCCAGCAGCCAAGAGGGGACATCGGGTTATGGCTACACCTTC
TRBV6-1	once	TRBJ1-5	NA	CATRRENQPQHF	TGTGCCACCCGACGGGAAAATCAGCCCCAGCATTTT
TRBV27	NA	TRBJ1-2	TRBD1	CASRLTGTDYYGYTF	TGTGCCAGCAGACTCACCGGGACAGATTACTATGGCTACACCTTC
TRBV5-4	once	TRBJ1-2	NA	CASSLVGQLFYGYTF	TGTGCCAGCAGCTTGGTCGGACAGTTGTTCTATGGCTACACCTTC
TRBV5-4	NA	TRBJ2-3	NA	CASKGGGPVGDTQYF	TGTGCATCGAAGGGGGGAGGGCCGGTCGGAGATACGCAGTATTTT
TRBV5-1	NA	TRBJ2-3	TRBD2	CASSSGLASDTQYF	TGCGCCAGCAGCTCCGGACTAGCGTCCGATACGCAGTATTTT